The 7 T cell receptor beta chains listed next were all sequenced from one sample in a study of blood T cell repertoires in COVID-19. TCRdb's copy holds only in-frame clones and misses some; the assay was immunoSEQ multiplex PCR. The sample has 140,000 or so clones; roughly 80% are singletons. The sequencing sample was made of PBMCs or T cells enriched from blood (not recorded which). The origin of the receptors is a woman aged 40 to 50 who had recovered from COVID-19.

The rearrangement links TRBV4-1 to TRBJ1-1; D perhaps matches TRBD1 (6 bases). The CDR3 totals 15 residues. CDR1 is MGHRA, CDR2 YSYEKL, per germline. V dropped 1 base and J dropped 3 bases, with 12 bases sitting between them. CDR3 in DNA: TGCGCCAGCAGCCAAGGGGGGGGGCGGTACACTGAAGCTTTCTTT. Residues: CASSQGGGRYTEAFF.

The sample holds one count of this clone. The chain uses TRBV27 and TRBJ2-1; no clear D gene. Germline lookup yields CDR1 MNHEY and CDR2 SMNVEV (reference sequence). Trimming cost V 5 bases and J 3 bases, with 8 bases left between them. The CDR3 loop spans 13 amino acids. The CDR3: CASSPTFYNEQFF. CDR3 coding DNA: TGTGCCAGCAGTCCGACATTCTACAATGAGCAGTTCTTC.

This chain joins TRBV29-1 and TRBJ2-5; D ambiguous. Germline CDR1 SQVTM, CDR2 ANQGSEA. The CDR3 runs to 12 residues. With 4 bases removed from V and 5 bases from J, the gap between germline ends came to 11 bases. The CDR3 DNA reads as TGCAGCGTTGGACTGACGGCGGAGACCCAGTACTTC. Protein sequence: CSVGLTAETQYF.

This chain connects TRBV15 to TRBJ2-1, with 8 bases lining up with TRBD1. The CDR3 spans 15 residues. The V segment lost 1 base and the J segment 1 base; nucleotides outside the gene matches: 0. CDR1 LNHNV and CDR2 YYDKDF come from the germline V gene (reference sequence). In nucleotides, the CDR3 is TGTGCCACCAGCAGAGGACAGGGGTCCTACAATGAGCAGTTCTTC. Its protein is CATSRGQGSYNEQFF.

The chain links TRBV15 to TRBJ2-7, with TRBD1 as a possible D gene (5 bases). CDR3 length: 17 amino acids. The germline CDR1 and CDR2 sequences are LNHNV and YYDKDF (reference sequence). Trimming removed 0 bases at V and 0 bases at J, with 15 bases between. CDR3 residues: CATSRDQGTVRSYEQYF. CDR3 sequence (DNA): TGTGCCACCAGCAGAGATCAGGGCACAGTCCGCTCCTACGAGCAGTACTTC. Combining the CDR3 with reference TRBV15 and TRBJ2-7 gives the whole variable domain DAMVIQNPRYQVTQFGKPVTLSCSQTLNHNVMYWYQQKSSQAPKLLFHYYDKDFNNEADTPDNFQSRRPNTSFCFLDIRSPGLGDTAMYLCATSRDQGTVRSYEQYFGPGTRLTVT.

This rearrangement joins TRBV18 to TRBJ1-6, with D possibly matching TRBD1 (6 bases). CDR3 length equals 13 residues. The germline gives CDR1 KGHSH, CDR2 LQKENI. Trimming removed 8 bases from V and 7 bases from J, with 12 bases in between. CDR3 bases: TGTGCCAGCCAAACAGGGAGAAATTCACCCCTCCACTTT. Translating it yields CASQTGRNSPLHF.

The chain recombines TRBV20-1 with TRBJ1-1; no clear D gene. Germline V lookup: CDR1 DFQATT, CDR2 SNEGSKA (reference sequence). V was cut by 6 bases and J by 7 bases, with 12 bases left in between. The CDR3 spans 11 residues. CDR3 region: CSAIQVIEAFF. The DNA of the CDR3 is TGCAGTGCGATTCAGGTAATTGAAGCTTTCTTT.